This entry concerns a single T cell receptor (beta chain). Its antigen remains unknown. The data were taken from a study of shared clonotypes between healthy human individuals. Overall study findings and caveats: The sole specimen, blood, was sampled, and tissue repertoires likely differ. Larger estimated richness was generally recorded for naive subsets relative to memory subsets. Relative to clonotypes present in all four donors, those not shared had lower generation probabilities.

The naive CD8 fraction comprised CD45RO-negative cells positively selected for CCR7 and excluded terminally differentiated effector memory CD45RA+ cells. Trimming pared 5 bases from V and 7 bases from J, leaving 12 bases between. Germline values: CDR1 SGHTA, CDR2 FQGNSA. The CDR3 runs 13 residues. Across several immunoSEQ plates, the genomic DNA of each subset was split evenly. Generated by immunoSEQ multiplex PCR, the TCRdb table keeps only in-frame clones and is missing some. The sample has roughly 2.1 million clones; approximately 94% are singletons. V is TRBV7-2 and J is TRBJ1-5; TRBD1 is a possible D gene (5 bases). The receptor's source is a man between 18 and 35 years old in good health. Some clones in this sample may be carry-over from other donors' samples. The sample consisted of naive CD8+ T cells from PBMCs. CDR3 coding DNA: TGTGCCAGCAGCGATTGGGGGAGACAGCCCCAGCATTTT. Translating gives CASSDWGRQPQHF.